A single sample is the source of the 9 T cell receptor beta chains below, sequenced in a study of T cells in Graves' hyperthyroidism and ophthalmopathy. TCR beta CDR3 sequences were amplified from RNA transcripts. An initial round of RT-PCR targeting the TCR CDR3 relied on the HTBI primer set. TCRdb analysed the multiplex PCR reads with MiXCR anew, one entry per CDR3 protein. The sample lists roughly 800,000 distinct CDR3 sequences; approximately 40% were seen once. The sequencing sample was made of blood. These receptors were collected from a man younger than 35 with Graves' hyperthyroidism.

Note on this clonotype: Just one base apart from a much larger clone, this may be a read error. V usage is TRBV9 and J usage is TRBJ2-2, with 10 bases fitting TRBD2. V gave up 7 bases and J gave up 4 bases; unmatched junction bases: 4. Germline lookup yields CDR1 SGDLS and CDR2 YYNGEE. This CDR3 region has 14 residues. The CDR3 coding sequence is TGTGCCAGCCAGCGGGAGGGCGTCACCGGGGAGCTGTTTTTT. This translates into CASQREGVTGELFF.

In its sample, this clonotype was seen once. The rearrangement uses TRBV20-1 and TRBJ1-6, with D tentatively TRBD1 (6 bases). This CDR3 region has 13 residues. Trimming pared 3 bases from V and 13 bases from J, leaving 16 bases between. The germline V gene has CDR1 DFQATT and CDR2 SNEGSKA (reference sequence). The CDR3, as DNA: TGCAGTGCTAGTACAGGGTTGAATCAGCCCCTCCACTTT. The encoded protein is CSASTGLNQPLHF.

This clonotype was seen repeatedly, ten times or more. The chain links TRBV7-6 to TRBJ1-5; TRBD1 might be the D (5 bases). The CDR3 covers 14 residues. Germline CDR1 is SGHVS and CDR2 is FNYEAQ. Deletions cut 5 bases from V and 5 bases from J, with 13 bases between. The CDR3 DNA follows: TGTGCCAGCAGCACAGGTGGGGGTCATCAGCCCCAGCATTTT. This sequence encodes CASSTGGGHQPQHF.

Ten or more counts support this clonotype. CDR3 region: CASSLTLADTEAFF. CDR3 sequence (DNA): TGTGCCAGCAGCCTCACGTTAGCGGACACTGAAGCTTTCTTT. The chain joins TRBV5-8 to TRBJ1-1; D uncertain. Germline loops: CDR1 SGHTS, CDR2 YDEGEE. This CDR3 is 14 amino acids long. Trimming stripped 4 bases from V and 3 bases from J, with 13 bases between.

This clonotype was observed a few times. The chain recombines TRBV7-8 with TRBJ1-2; D uncertain. Germline values: CDR1 SGHVS, CDR2 FQNEAQ. V was shortened by 4 bases and J by 8 bases, with 8 bases between the two germline ends. The CDR3 sequence is 11 residues long. CDR3: CASSSSAGYTF. CDR3 coding DNA: TGTGCCAGCAGCTCCAGTGCGGGCTACACCTTC.

This clonotype was counted at least ten times. V and J are TRBV2 and TRBJ1-4, with D unresolved. Germline V CDR1 and CDR2: SNHLY, FYNNEI. The CDR3 is made up of 15 amino acids. The V end was cut by 7 bases, the J end by 1 base, with 13 bases between. CDR3 nucleotides: TGTGCCAGCACTCCGGGGTTCGGAACTAATGAAAAACTGTTTTTT. This gives the protein CASTPGFGTNEKLFF.

This clonotype was seen ten or more times. The DNA of the CDR3 is TGTGCCAGCAGTTACACACAGGGGAGAGCTTTCTTT. Protein: CASSYTQGRAFF. The chain couples TRBV6-6 to TRBJ1-1; 7 positions match TRBD1. CDR3 length: 12 amino acids. With 2 bases clipped from V and 10 bases from J, the junction kept 4 bases outside the gene matches. Germline V gives CDR1 MNHNY, CDR2 SVGAGI (reference sequence).

A note on this clonotype: This may be a read error, as it is one base from a much larger clone. The genes are TRBV19 and TRBJ1-2; 7 nucleotides align to TRBD1. CDR1 and CDR2 from the germline V gene are LNHDA and SQIVND (reference sequence). This CDR3 has 15 amino acids. V was pared by 8 bases and J by 10 bases, with 19 bases of the junction left unmatched. The DNA of the CDR3 is TGTGCCAGTGGACCGACAGGGATTGAGAGTTCTGACTACACCTTC. Its protein product is CASGPTGIESSDYTF.

The V gene is TRBV15, the J gene TRBJ2-7; perhaps TRBD1 as D (5 bases). This CDR3 spans 15 amino acids. V lost 0 bases and J 2 bases, leaving 11 bases between the germline ends. CDR1 is LNHNV and CDR2 is YYDKDF in the germline V gene (reference sequence). The CDR3 nucleotides read TGTGCCACCAGCAGAGACGCAGGGATCCCCTACGAGCAGTACTTC. Protein product: CATSRDAGIPYEQYF.